This T cell receptor beta chain was observed in a study of post-analysis software for immune sequencing data (dated by TCRdb to the mid-2010s). For the study in its entirety: The recorded disease courses included relapsing-remitting, secondary progressive and progressive-relapsing multiple sclerosis, and some patients had no subtype annotation. A subset of samples was prepared in parallel using single-end sample barcoding, then pooled and co-amplified after Illumina adapter ligation. The multiple sclerosis patient repertoires were compared with about a dozen previously published healthy control repertoires from donors aged about 6 to 26 years.

The research as a whole found: Normalized Chao1 diversity was significantly lower in multiple sclerosis patients than controls, suggesting substantial peripheral T-cell clonal expansion. The multiple sclerosis patient group was slightly younger than the control group. Strong co-clustering of samples prepared in the same batch was shown by direct clustering with F measure, prompting a batch-effect correction. Significantly higher frequencies in patients than in controls were found for roughly five TRBV segments, including TRBV5-6, TRBV5-1 and TRBV20-1.

The CDR3 runs 18 residues from the cysteine to the phenylalanine. The CDR3 DNA has 54 bases and is translated from base 1. Per the germline V gene, SGHRS is the CDR1 and YFSETQ is the CDR2. Germline trimming: 2 bases from V, 0 bases from J; junction bases outside gene matches: 13. TCR beta repertoires were profiled from peripheral blood of about a dozen young patients with multiple sclerosis to demonstrate the VDJtools post-analysis software. The multiple sclerosis patients were children and adolescents ranging in age from roughly 6 to 15 years. This clonotype has a handful of counts. Its antigen is not yet known. No much larger clone exists at a distance of one base, and base qualities are not known. The library was made by PCR. Sequencing took place on an Illumina HiSeq 2500. To reduce PCR and sequencing biases, unique molecular identifiers were built into the TCR beta cDNA libraries. Per 1 to 10 million input T cells, roughly 500,000 cDNA molecules were obtained, such that each molecule approximated one T cell. Patient libraries were prepared and sequenced with the same protocol used for the earlier healthy control dataset. Samples belonging to the same batch were prepared together, multiplexed and sequenced on a shared HiSeq lane. As for the original processing: MIGEC was used to process the raw barcoded reads, and molecular identifier groups with only a single read were discarded before consensus assembly and CDR3 extraction. Clonotype tables were post-analysed with VDJtools, and diversity was normalized by down-sampling all datasets to the smallest sample size. In repertoire overlap clustering, CDR3 amino acid sequences, but not nucleotide sequences, were matched to correct batch-related cross-sample contamination. TCRdb applied fastp at Q25 and MiXCR to the public reads, then kept only in-frame beta chains. Rows are combined by CDR3 protein, so each entry shows the most common genes and DNA. TCRdb, rather than the study authors, made the V and J calls. The sample data list a few hundred thousand distinct CDR3 sequences, and 30% to 45% of these were observed just once. 13% of the sample comes from the top ten.

Sequencing was performed on blood. The receptor's source is a girl aged 5 to 17 with multiple sclerosis. The chain employs TRBV5-1 and TRBJ1-1, with TRBD1 identical over 7 junction bases. The CDR3 region has the sequence CASSFRPGQHKVNTEAFF. The nucleotide sequence is TGCGCCAGCAGCTTCCGGCCGGGACAGCACAAAGTGAACACTGAAGCTTTCTTT.